This T cell receptor beta chain was recovered during a study of T cells in Graves' hyperthyroidism and ophthalmopathy. TCR beta CDR3 region amplification was performed from RNA transcripts. The TCR CDR3 first-round RT-PCR relied on the HTBI primer set. TCRdb itself ran the multiplex PCR reads through MiXCR, one entry per CDR3 protein. The sample contains 480,000 or so distinct CDR3 sequences, 35% to 50% of which appear only once. Clinicians diagnosed patients from clinical symptoms, serum thyroxine and TRAb, thyroid ultrasound and orbital computed tomography. Whole-study findings and limits: Among thyroid clonotypes expanded above 0.001, most also appeared in blood.

In its sample, this clonotype was seen many times. The antigen remains undetermined. The CDR3 is 16 amino acids. V was clipped by 3 bases and J by 1 base, with 15 bases between them. The clonotype originates from an adult woman with Graves' disease, either hyperthyroidism or ophthalmopathy (not recorded which). The sequenced sample was peripheral blood or thyroid tissue (not recorded which). The chain combines TRBV12-3 or TRBV12-4 with TRBJ1-1; perhaps TRBD1 as D (6 bases). This CDR3 is CASSFGGAIPNTEAFF. The CDR3 DNA reads as TGTGCCAGCAGTTTCGGGGGGGCGATTCCGAACACTGAAGCTTTCTTT.